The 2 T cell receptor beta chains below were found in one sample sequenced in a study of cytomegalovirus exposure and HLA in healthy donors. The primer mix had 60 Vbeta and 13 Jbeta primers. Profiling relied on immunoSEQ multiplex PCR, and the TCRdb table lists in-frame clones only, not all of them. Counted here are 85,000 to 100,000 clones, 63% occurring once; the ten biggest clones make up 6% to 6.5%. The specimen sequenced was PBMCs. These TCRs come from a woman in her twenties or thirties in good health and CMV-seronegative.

The CDR3 loop is CASSIGQTPNYGYTF. The DNA of the CDR3 is TGCGCCAGCAGCATAGGACAGACCCCTAACTATGGCTACACCTTC. V is TRBV5-1 and J is TRBJ1-2; perhaps TRBD1 as D (6 bases). Deletions cut 4 bases from V and 0 bases from J, with 13 bases between. The CDR3 is made up of 15 amino acids. The V gene's germline CDR1 is SGHRS and CDR2 YFSETQ.

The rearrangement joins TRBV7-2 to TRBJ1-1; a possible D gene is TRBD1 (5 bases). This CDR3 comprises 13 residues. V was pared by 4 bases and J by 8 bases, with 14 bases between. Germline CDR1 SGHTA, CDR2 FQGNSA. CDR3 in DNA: TGTGCCAGCAGCTATTATCTTGACAGAGAAGCTTTCTTT. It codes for CASSYYLDREAFF. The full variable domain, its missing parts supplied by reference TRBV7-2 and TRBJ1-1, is GAGVSQSPSNKVTEKGKDVELRCDPISGHTALYWYRQSLGQGLEFLIYFQGNSAPDKSGLPSDRFSAERTGGSVSTLTIQRTQQEDSAVYLCASSYYLDREAFFGQGTRLTVV.